This T cell receptor beta chain was sequenced during a study of blood T cells in healthy people across ages. Regarding the study as a whole: Versus aged donors, long-lived donors had higher diversity and more naive CD4+ cells. Measured against age, TCR beta diversity per million T cells decreased in a roughly linear manner.

Then a second PCR, running roughly 6 to 11 cycles, was carried out with a sample-barcoded 5' primer and a J-beta primer mix. Sequencing yielded, for each sample, at least 3 million paired-end reads carrying CDR3. TCRdb called the 5' RACE reads again in MiXCR, with one record for every CDR3 protein. The data contain 1.8 million or so distinct CDR3 sequences, roughly two fifths of them singletons. CDR3 size: 11 residues. Trimming stripped 4 bases from V and 8 bases from J, with 8 bases between. Notes on this clonotype: The antigen is undetermined.

The sample was blood. The source of this sequence is a human donor in good health. The rearrangement links TRBV12-3 or TRBV12-4 to TRBJ1-1; D not resolved. CDR3 protein: CASSYGLEAFF. The CDR3 DNA follows: TGTGCCAGCAGTTACGGTCTGGAAGCTTTCTTT.